The 3 T cell receptor beta chains given below trace back to one sample, sequenced in a study of blood T cells in healthy people across ages. The second PCR ran about 6 to 11 cycles with a sample-barcoded 5' primer and J-beta primers. A single record per CDR3 protein comes from TCRdb applying MiXCR to the 5' RACE reads. This table has 700,000 to 1,000,000 distinct CDR3 sequences, roughly 44% appearing once. Sequencing was done on a sample of blood. The receptors were gathered from a man aged 55 to 70 in good health.

V and J are TRBV27 and TRBJ2-3; 8 bases are a match to TRBD1. The CDR3 loop spans 13 amino acids. CDR1 is MNHEY and CDR2 is SMNVEV in the germline V gene (reference sequence). Unmatched junction bases numbered 3, after V lost 6 bases and J lost 4 bases. In DNA form, the CDR3 reads TGTGCCAGCAGACAGGGGGTCTCAGATACGCAGTATTTT. Its protein product is CASRQGVSDTQYF.

This clonotype has only a few counts. The CDR3 DNA follows: TGTGCCAGCAGTGGCGACCCGGGACTAGCGGGGGGCCACTACGAGCAGTACTTC. Protein product: CASSGDPGLAGGHYEQYF. The chain recombines TRBV2 with TRBJ2-7; 15 positions match TRBD2. The V gene end was trimmed by 4 bases and the J gene end by 3 bases; junction bases not matched to a gene: 10. The CDR3 totals 18 residues. Germline loops: CDR1 SNHLY, CDR2 FYNNEI.

This clonotype appeared a few times. V gene TRBV6-5 combines with J gene TRBJ2-3; 9 bases line up with TRBD2. The CDR3 length is 12 residues. The J segment lost 12 bases and the V segment lost 5 bases, leaving 6 bases of the junction unmatched. The germline V gene has CDR1 MNHEY and CDR2 SVGAGI. This CDR3 is CASSTRTSVQYF. CDR3 coding DNA: TGTGCCAGCAGTACGCGGACTAGCGTTCAGTATTTT.